The 23 T cell receptor beta chains in this list originate from one sample, sequenced in a study of cytomegalovirus exposure and HLA in healthy donors. Assay used: immunoSEQ multiplex PCR; TCRdb lists only in-frame clones, some missing. The sample has about 150,000 clones, 86% seen once. The sequenced sample was PBMCs. Receptors were obtained from a young man in good health and CMV-seropositive.

This chain links TRBV7-3 with TRBJ2-5; perhaps TRBD2 as D (6 bases). V was cut by 5 bases and J by 5 bases, with 12 bases left in between. Germline CDR1 is SGHTA and CDR2 is FQGTGA. The CDR3 contains 13 residues. CDR3 nucleotide sequence: TGTGCCAGCAGCCGCCTAGGGAGGGAGACCCAGTACTTC. This encodes CASSRLGRETQYF.

This chain connects TRBV15 to TRBJ1-5; 10 bases fit TRBD1. The germline V gene has CDR1 LNHNV and CDR2 YYDKDF (reference sequence). Trimming took 3 bases from V and 3 from J; bases not matched to a gene: 14. This CDR3 is built from 19 residues. Here the CDR3 DNA reads TGTGCCACCAGCAGCCGGAAAGGAGGGACAGGGGCCTTCAATCAGCCCCAGCATTTT. This gives the protein CATSSRKGGTGAFNQPQHF.

This rearrangement joins TRBV6-1 to TRBJ1-5, with D tentatively TRBD1 (5 bases). The CDR3 runs to 16 residues. The V end was cut by 3 bases, the J end by 1 base, with 13 bases between. CDR1 and CDR2 from the germline V gene are MNHNS and SASEGT. The CDR3 reads CASSDRGGMSNQPQHF. CDR3 sequence (DNA): TGTGCCAGCAGTGACCGCGGGGGGATGAGCAATCAGCCCCAGCATTTT.

The CDR3 DNA reads as TGCGCCAGCAGCCAAGTGGGGGGGGAGCAGTACTTC. Its translation: CASSQVGGEQYF. V and J are TRBV4-1 and TRBJ2-5, with 7 nucleotides matching TRBD2. Germline loops: CDR1 MGHRA, CDR2 YSYEKL. The V gene end was trimmed by 1 base and the J gene end by 11 bases; junction bases not matched to a gene: 4. This CDR3 is built from 12 residues.

This clone showed up just once. This chain links TRBV6-5 with TRBJ2-1; D uncertain. This CDR3 spans 14 amino acids. From germline, CDR1 is MNHEY and CDR2 SVGAGI. Trimming shortened V by 3 bases and J by 4 bases, and 10 bases separated the two germline ends. DNA for the CDR3: TGTGCCAGCAGTTATAACAGCTATTACAATGAGCAGTTCTTC. Protein product: CASSYNSYYNEQFF.

This sequence joins TRBV9 and TRBJ2-1; 9 nucleotides match TRBD1. Germline V gene data show CDR1 as SGDLS and CDR2 as YYNGEE. Losses at the gene ends were 0 bases for V and 6 bases for J; bases not matched to a gene: 4. There are 15 residues in the CDR3. The CDR3: CASSVGQGVINEQFF. The CDR3 DNA reads as TGTGCCAGCAGCGTAGGACAGGGGGTAATCAATGAGCAGTTCTTC.

This chain joins TRBV6-1 and TRBJ1-1, with 7 bases matching TRBD1. CDR1 is MNHNS and CDR2 is SASEGT in the germline V gene. Trimming took 4 bases from V and 1 from J; bases not matched to a gene: 6. The CDR3 totals 15 residues. Written as DNA, the CDR3 is TGTGCCAGCAGTGTAGAGGAGGGGGCGAACACTGAAGCTTTCTTT. Its translation is CASSVEEGANTEAFF.

This clone has more than one count but fewer than ten. The rearrangement links TRBV18 to TRBJ2-7; 10 bases fit TRBD2. Germline trimming cut 8 bases from V and 2 bases from J; bases unmatched to any gene: 6. The germline CDR1 and CDR2 sequences are KGHSH and LQKENI. The CDR3 extends over 14 amino acids. The CDR3 nucleotides read TGTGCCAGCCGATCTAGCGGGAGTACCTACGAGCAGTACTTC. Translation: CASRSSGSTYEQYF. The full variable domain, completed using reference TRBV18 and TRBJ2-7, is NAGVMQNPRHLVRRRGQEARLRCSPMKGHSHVYWYRQLPEEGLKFMVYLQKENIIDESGMPKERFSAEFPKEGPSILRIQQVVRGDSAAYFCASRSSGSTYEQYFGPGTRLTVT.

This chain joins TRBV5-4 and TRBJ2-1, with 14 bases lining up with TRBD2. CDR3 length: 17 residues. V was pared by 2 bases and J by 10 bases, with 11 bases of the junction left unmatched. The germline V gene has CDR1 SGHNT and CDR2 YYREEE (reference sequence). CDR3 loop: CASSFGGLAGEVGEQFF. The DNA for the CDR3 is TGTGCCAGCAGCTTCGGGGGACTAGCGGGAGAAGTAGGGGAGCAGTTCTTC.

This chain connects TRBV11-1 to TRBJ1-1; 8 positions agree with TRBD1. The V and J ends lost 4 bases and 5 bases, in that order; junction bases with no gene match: 12. CDR1 and CDR2 from the germline V gene are SGHAT and FQDESV (reference sequence). This CDR3 contains 16 residues. The CDR3 nucleotides read TGTGCCAGCAGCTCCCACCTTACAGGGGGGATTACTGAAGCTTTCTTT. Encoded protein: CASSSHLTGGITEAFF.

This chain links TRBV5-1 with TRBJ1-1; TRBD1 is a possible D gene (6 bases). Trimming removed 4 bases from V and 6 bases from J, with 13 bases in between. The CDR3 contains 13 residues. From germline, CDR1 is SGHRS and CDR2 YFSETQ. The CDR3 DNA reads TGCGCCAGCAGCGATCAGGGGCGGGCTGAAGCTTTCTTT. Protein product: CASSDQGRAEAFF.

CDR3 sequence: CASSLGTSGLWGETQYF. In nucleotides, the CDR3 is TGTGCCAGCAGCCTAGGGACTAGCGGGCTCTGGGGCGAGACCCAGTACTTC. The gene calls are TRBV7-6 and TRBJ2-5; 12 nucleotides agree with TRBD2. In germline, CDR1 is SGHVS, CDR2 FNYEAQ. J was trimmed by 5 bases and V by 5 bases; bases with no gene match: 12. CDR3 length equals 17 residues.

This chain uses TRBV11-3 with TRBJ2-1, with D possibly TRBD2 on 6 matching bases. Trimming took off 5 bases at V and 4 bases at J, with 9 bases between the two ends. Looked up from germline, CDR1 is SGHNT and CDR2 is YENEEA. The CDR3 has 13 amino acids. CDR3 sequence: CASSPAGYNEQFF. CDR3 DNA sequence: TGTGCCAGCAGCCCCGCGGGGTACAATGAGCAGTTCTTC.

This CDR3 is CASSRNSGGAGEQFF. Written as DNA, the CDR3 is TGTGCCAGTAGCCGGAATAGCGGGGGGGCTGGTGAGCAGTTCTTC. The chain employs TRBV19 and TRBJ2-1; 11 bases match TRBD2. V was pared by 6 bases and J by 9 bases, with 10 bases of the junction left unmatched. The CDR3 length is 15 residues. Germline CDR1 reads LNHDA; CDR2 reads SQIVND (reference sequence).

V is TRBV6-5 and J is TRBJ1-5, with no clear D. This CDR3 region has 15 residues. Germline lookup yields CDR1 MNHEY and CDR2 SVGAGI. Trimming took off 2 bases at V and 3 bases at J, with 11 bases between the two ends. This CDR3 is CASSYKGGYNQPQHF. In DNA form, the CDR3 reads TGTGCCAGCAGTTACAAGGGAGGGTACAATCAGCCCCAGCATTTT.

This sequence joins TRBV25-1 and TRBJ2-5; a possible D gene is TRBD1 (5 bases). V was pared by 1 base and J by 5 bases, with 14 bases between. CDR1 is MGHDK and CDR2 is SYGVNS in the germline V gene. The CDR3 contains 15 residues. The CDR3 DNA follows: TGTGCCAGCAGTGAATTGGGCTCCGCAGGGGAGACCCAGTACTTC. Its translation: CASSELGSAGETQYF.

The CDR3 here is CASSQDLETQYF. Written as DNA, the CDR3 is TGCGCCAGCAGCCAAGATCTTGAGACCCAGTACTTC. The chain has TRBV4-1 and TRBJ2-5; no clear D. The germline V and J ends were trimmed by 0 bases and 5 bases, with 4 bases remaining between them. Germline CDR1 reads MGHRA; CDR2 reads YSYEKL. CDR3 length: 12 residues.

As for this clone: A junction end diverges from the germline sequence, so it may reflect a read error. CDR3 DNA sequence: TGTGCCAGCAGTCCACAGACCCAACCCGTGGACTTC. Residues: CASSPQTQPVDF. The V call is TRBV6-1, the J call TRBJ2-4; D uncertain. The CDR3 is 12 residues long. Per the germline V gene, CDR1 is MNHNS and CDR2 is SASEGT.

The V call is TRBV6-6, the J call TRBJ2-3; D gene uncertain. The germline gives CDR1 MNHNY, CDR2 SVGAGI (reference sequence). The CDR3 length is 12 residues. Deletions cut 6 bases from V and 1 base from J, with 5 bases between. CDR3 region: CASRQGTDTQYF. CDR3 DNA sequence: TGTGCCAGCAGACAAGGCACAGATACGCAGTATTTT.

The rearrangement links TRBV6-6 to TRBJ2-5; 7 bases map to TRBD2. Germline lookup yields CDR1 MNHNY and CDR2 SVGAGI (reference sequence). V trimming: 8 bases; J trimming: 0 bases; junction bases outside the gene matches: 9. The length of the CDR3 is 15 residues. CDR3 protein: CASYLSGGDQETQYF. CDR3 nucleotide sequence: TGTGCCAGCTACCTGTCGGGGGGAGACCAAGAGACCCAGTACTTC.

This chain uses TRBV4-2 with TRBJ1-5, with D unclear. CDR1 is LGHNA, CDR2 YNFKEQ, per germline. This CDR3 has 15 amino acids. Trimming left V 1 base short and J 0 bases short, with 7 bases between. The CDR3 here is CASSQGVNSNQPQHF. In nucleotides, the CDR3 is TGTGCCAGCAGCCAAGGTGTTAATAGCAATCAGCCCCAGCATTTT.

This chain joins TRBV2 and TRBJ2-1; 11 bases fit TRBD2. From germline, CDR1 is SNHLY and CDR2 FYNNEI. With 2 bases clipped from V and 12 bases from J, the junction kept 9 bases outside the gene matches. There are 15 residues in the CDR3. CDR3 protein: CASSERTSGRMGQFF. In DNA, the CDR3 is TGTGCCAGCAGTGAAAGAACTAGCGGGAGAATGGGGCAGTTCTTC.

This sequence joins TRBV6-6 and TRBJ1-2, with 7 bases fitting TRBD1. Germline CDR1 is MNHNY and CDR2 is SVGAGI (reference sequence). The CDR3 covers 16 residues. V lost 3 bases, J lost 1 base, and 8 bases stayed unmatched. The CDR3 DNA sequence: TGTGCCAGCAGTTATAACACCGGGACAGTTAACTATGGCTACACCTTC. Amino acid sequence: CASSYNTGTVNYGYTF.